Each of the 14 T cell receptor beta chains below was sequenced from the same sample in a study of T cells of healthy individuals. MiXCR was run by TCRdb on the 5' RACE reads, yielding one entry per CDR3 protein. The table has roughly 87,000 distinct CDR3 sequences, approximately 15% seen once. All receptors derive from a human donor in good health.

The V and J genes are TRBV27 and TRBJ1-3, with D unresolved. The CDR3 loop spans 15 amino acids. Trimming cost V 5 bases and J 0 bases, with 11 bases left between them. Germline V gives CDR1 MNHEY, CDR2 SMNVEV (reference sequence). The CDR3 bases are TGTGCCAGCAGTAAACGCGGACTCTCTGGAAACACCATATATTTT. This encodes CASSKRGLSGNTIYF.

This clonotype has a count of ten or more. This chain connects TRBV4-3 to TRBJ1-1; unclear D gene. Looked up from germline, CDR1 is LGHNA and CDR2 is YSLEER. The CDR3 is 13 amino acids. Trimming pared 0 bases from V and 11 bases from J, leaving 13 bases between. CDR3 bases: TGCGCCAGCAGCCAAGATAGGAGGACCAGGGCTTTCTTT. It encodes CASSQDRRTRAFF.

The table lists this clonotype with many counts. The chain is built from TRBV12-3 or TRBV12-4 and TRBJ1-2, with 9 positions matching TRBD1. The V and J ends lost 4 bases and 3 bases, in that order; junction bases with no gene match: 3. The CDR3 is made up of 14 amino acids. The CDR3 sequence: CASSSGQGYYGYTF. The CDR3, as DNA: TGTGCCAGCAGTTCGGGACAGGGATACTATGGCTACACCTTC.

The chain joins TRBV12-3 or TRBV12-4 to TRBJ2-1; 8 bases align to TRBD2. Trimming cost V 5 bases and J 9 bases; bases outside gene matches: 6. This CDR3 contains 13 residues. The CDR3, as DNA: TGTGCCAGCAGTACCGGACTAGCTCGTGAGCAGTTCTTC. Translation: CASSTGLAREQFF.

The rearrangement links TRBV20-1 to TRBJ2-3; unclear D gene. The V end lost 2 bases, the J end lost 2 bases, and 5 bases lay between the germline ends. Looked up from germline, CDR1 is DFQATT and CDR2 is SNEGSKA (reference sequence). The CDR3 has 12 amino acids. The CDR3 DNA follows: TGCAGTGCTAGACAATACACAGATACGCAGTATTTT. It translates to CSARQYTDTQYF.

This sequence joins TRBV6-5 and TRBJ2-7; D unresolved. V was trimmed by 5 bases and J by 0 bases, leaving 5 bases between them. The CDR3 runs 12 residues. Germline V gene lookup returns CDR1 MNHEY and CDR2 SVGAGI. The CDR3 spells CASSATSYEQYF. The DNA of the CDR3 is TGTGCCAGCAGTGCCACCTCCTACGAGCAGTACTTC.

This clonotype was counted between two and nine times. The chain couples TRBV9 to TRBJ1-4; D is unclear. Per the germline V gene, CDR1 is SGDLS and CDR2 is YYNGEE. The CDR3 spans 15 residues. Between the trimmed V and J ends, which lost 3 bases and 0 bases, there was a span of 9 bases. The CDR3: CASSAGSATNEKLFF. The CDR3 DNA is TGTGCCAGCAGCGCCGGGAGTGCAACTAATGAAAAACTGTTTTTT.

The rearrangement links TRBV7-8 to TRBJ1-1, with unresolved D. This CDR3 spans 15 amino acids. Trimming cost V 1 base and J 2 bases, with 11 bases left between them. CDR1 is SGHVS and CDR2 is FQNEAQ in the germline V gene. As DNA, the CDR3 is TGTGCCAGCAGCTTAGATTTTTTCGGTAACACTGAAGCTTTCTTT. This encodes CASSLDFFGNTEAFF.

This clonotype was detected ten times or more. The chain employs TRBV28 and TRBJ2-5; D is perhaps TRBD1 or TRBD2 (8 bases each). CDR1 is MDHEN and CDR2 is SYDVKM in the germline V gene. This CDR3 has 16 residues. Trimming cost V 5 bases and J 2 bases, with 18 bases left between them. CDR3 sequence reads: CASSQGQGGGQETQYF. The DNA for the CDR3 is TGTGCCAGCAGTCAAGGACAGGGCGGGGGGCAAGAGACCCAGTACTTC.

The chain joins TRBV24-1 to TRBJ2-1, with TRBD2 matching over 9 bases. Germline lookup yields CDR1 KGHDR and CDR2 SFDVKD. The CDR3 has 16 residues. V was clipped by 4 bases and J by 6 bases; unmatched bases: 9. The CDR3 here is CATSDPTSGWANEQFF. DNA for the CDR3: TGTGCCACCAGTGACCCAACTAGCGGGTGGGCCAATGAGCAGTTCTTC.

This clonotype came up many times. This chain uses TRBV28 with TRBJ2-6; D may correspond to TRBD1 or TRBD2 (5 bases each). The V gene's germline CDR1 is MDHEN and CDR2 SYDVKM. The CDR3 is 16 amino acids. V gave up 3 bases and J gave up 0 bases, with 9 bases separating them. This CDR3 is CASSFRGFSGANVLTF. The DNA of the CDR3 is TGTGCCAGCAGTTTTCGGGGCTTCTCTGGGGCCAACGTCCTGACTTTC.

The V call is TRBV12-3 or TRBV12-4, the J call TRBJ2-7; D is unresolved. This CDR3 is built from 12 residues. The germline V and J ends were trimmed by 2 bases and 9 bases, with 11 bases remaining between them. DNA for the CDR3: TGTGCCAGCAGTTTATGGGGAAATGGGCAGTACTTC. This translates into CASSLWGNGQYF.

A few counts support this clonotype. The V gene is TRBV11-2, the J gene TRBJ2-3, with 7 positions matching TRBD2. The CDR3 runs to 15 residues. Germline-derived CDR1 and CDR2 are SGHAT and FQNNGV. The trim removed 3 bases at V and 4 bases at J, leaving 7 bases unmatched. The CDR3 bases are TGTGCCAGCAGCTTCGGCGGGAGAGTCCCAGATACGCAGTATTTT. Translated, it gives CASSFGGRVPDTQYF. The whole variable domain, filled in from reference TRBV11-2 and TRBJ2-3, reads EAGVAQSPRYKIIEKRQSVAFWCNPISGHATLYWYQQILGQGPKLLIQFQNNGVVDDSQLPKDRFSAERLKGVDSTLKIQPAKLEDSAVYLCASSFGGRVPDTQYFGPGTRLTVL.

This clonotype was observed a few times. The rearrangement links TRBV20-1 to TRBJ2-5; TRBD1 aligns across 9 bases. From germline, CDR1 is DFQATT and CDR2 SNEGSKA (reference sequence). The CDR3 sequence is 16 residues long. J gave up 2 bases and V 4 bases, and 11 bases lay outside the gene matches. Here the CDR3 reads CSATKPGQGYQETQYF. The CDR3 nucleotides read TGCAGTGCTACAAAACCGGGACAGGGTTATCAAGAGACCCAGTACTTC.